Sequencing of this T cell receptor beta chain was carried out in a study of human T cells and chemical hapten exposure. Study-level points and caveats: DPC sensitization left the count of TCRs above 1 in 1000 unchanged.

As regards this clonotype: What it binds is unknown.

Noted time point: pre-sensitization, week 0. The treatment here: therapeutic diphenylcyclopropenone sensitization with weekly scalp DPC. TCRdb reprocessed the RACE reads with MiXCR, giving one entry per CDR3 protein. The sample yields roughly 90,000 distinct CDR3 sequences, 8% to 10% seen once. The sample was whole blood, taken in connection with sensitization to the hapten diphenylcyclopropenone (DPC). This TCR came from a woman aged 40 to 55 with alopecia areata. Some clones in this sample may be carry-over from other donors' samples.

CDR3 in amino acids: CSVDGGYNSPLHF. DNA for the CDR3: TGCAGCGTTGACGGAGGGTACAATTCACCCCTCCACTTT. The J gene is TRBJ1-6, the V gene TRBV29-1; the D is unclear. Germline CDR1 reads SQVTM; CDR2 reads ANQGSEA. The V end lost 3 bases, the J end lost 7 bases, and 10 bases lay between the germline ends. There are 13 residues in the CDR3. The full variable domain, completed using reference TRBV29-1 and TRBJ1-6, is SAVISQKPSRDICQRGTSLTIQCQVDSQVTMMFWYRQQPGQSLTLIATANQGSEATYESGFVIDKFPISRPNLTFSTLTVSNMSPEDSSIYLCSVDGGYNSPLHFGNGTRLTVT.